The T cell receptor beta chain described here comes from a study of blood T cell repertoires in COVID-19. The sample holds one count of this clone. The CDR3 has 14 residues. Per the germline V gene, CDR1 is MNHNY and CDR2 is SVGAGI (reference sequence). V was pared by 6 bases and J by 7 bases, with 15 bases between. Authors' data handling: Reference gene primer amplification in the assay estimated nucleated cell counts. Assay: immunoSEQ multiplex PCR; the TCRdb copy retains only in-frame clones and omits some. D and trimming come from the DNA, and the V and J calls and clone size come from that table. The table shows some 72,000 clones, with around 86% occurring only once.

The sample consisted of peripheral blood. The chain links TRBV6-6 to TRBJ1-4, with D maybe TRBD1 (6 bases). The sequence was collected from a man between 50 and 59 years old with active or convalescent COVID-19. The CDR3 DNA is TGTGCCAGCAGGTGGGACAACCAGGGTGAAAAACTGTTTTTT. It encodes CASRWDNQGEKLFF.